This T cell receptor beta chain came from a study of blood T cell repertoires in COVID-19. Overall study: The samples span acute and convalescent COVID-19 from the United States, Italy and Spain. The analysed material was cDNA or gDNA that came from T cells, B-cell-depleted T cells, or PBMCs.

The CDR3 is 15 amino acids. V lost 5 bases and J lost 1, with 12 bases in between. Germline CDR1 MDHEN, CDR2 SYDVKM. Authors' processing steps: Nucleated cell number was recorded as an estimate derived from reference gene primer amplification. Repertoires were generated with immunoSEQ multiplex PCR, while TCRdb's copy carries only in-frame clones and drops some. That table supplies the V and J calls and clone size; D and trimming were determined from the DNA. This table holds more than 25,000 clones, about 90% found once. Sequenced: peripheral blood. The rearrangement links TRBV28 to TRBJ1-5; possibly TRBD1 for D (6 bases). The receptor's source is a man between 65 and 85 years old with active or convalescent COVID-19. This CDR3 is CASSQGGGSNQPQHF. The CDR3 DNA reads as TGTGCCAGCAGTCAGGGAGGGGGAAGCAATCAGCCCCAGCATTTT. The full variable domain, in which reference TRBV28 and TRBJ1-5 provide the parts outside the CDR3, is DVKVTQSSRYLVKRTGEKVFLECVQDMDHENMFWYRQDPGLGLRLIYFSYDVKMKEKGDIPEGYSVSREKKERFSLILESASTNQTSMYLCASSQGGGSNQPQHFGDGTRLSIL.